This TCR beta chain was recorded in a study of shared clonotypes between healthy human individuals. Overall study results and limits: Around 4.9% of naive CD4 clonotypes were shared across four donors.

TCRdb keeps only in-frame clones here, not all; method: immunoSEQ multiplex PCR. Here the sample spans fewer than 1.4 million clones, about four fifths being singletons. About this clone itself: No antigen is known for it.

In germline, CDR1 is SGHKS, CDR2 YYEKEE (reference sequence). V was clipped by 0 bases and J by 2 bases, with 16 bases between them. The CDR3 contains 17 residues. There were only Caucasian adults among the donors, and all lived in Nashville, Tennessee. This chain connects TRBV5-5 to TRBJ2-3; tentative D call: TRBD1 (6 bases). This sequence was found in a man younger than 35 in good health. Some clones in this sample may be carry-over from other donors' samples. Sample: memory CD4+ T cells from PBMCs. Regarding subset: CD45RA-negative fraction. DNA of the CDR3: TGTGCCAGCAGCTTGGCTCAGAACTCGGGACACACAGATACGCAGTATTTT. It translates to CASSLAQNSGHTDTQYF. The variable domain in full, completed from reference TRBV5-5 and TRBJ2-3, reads DAGVTQSPTHLIKTRGQQVTLRCSPISGHKSVSWYQQVLGQGPQFIFQYYEKEERGRGNFPDRFSARQFPNYSSELNVNALLLGDSALYLCASSLAQNSGHTDTQYFGPGTRLTVL.